This TCR beta chain was identified in a study of T cell changes during pregnancy in multiple sclerosis. Trimming pared 2 bases from V and 4 bases from J, leaving 13 bases between. The CDR3 is 15 residues long. CDR1 and CDR2 from the germline V gene are SGHRS and YFSETQ. Data came from immunoSEQ multiplex PCR; TCRdb stores just in-frame clones and leaves some out. Among about 50,000 clones listed, 75% to 95% were seen once. The source was CD8+ T cells from peripheral blood mononuclear cells, collected after pregnancy. This sequence joins TRBV5-1 and TRBJ1-3, with D possibly being TRBD1 (6 bases). The clonotype originates from a female donor with multiple sclerosis, enrolled in a pregnancy study. DNA for the CDR3: TGCGCCAGCAGCTTCGGCGGGGGCCTCGGAAACACCATATATTTT. It is translated as CASSFGGGLGNTIYF.